Listed here are 11 T cell receptor beta chains from one sample, sequenced in a study of beta chain features in type 1 diabetes. As every portion of the isolated RNA was reverse transcribed, the sequencing read expressed TCRB transcripts. Repertoires were generated with immunoSEQ multiplex PCR, while TCRdb's copy carries only in-frame clones and drops some. Of under 450,000 clones listed, more than 11% are singletons. The sequenced sample consisted of naive CD4+ T cells from blood. The receptors were gathered from a young man in good health.

This clone has only a few counts. V and J are TRBV29-1 and TRBJ2-3, with 10 nucleotides matching TRBD2. The V segment lost 4 bases and the J segment 3 bases; nucleotides outside the gene matches: 13. The germline gives CDR1 SQVTM, CDR2 ANQGSEA. CDR3 size: 17 residues. The CDR3 reads CSVVGGSGRKITDTQYF. The CDR3 DNA is TGCAGCGTTGTGGGGGGTAGCGGGAGGAAGATAACAGATACGCAGTATTTT.

The J gene is TRBJ2-7, the V gene TRBV7-2; the match to TRBD1 covers 12 bases. This CDR3 comprises 15 residues. V lost 3 bases, J lost 3 bases, and 3 bases stayed unmatched. Germline V gene sequence: CDR1 SGHTA, CDR2 FQGNSA. This chain's CDR3 is CASSLGQGAFYEQYF. CDR3 nucleotides: TGTGCCAGCAGCTTGGGACAGGGGGCCTTCTACGAGCAGTACTTC.

The chain joins TRBV27 to TRBJ2-7; 7 bases line up with TRBD1. The germline CDR1 and CDR2 sequences are MNHEY and SMNVEV (reference sequence). The CDR3 consists of 12 residues. The J segment lost 3 bases and the V segment lost 8 bases, leaving 4 bases of the junction unmatched. The CDR3 bases are TGTGCCAGCCGATGGGACAGCTACGAGCAGTACGTC. It encodes CASRWDSYEQYV.

This clone occurred a few times. The J gene is TRBJ1-2, the V gene TRBV10-2; D is possibly TRBD1 (6 bases). Germline V gene sequence: CDR1 WSHSY, CDR2 SAAADI. V lost 8 bases and J lost 8, with 15 bases in between. This CDR3 is built from 12 residues. Here the CDR3 reads CASGDNGRGYTF. As DNA, the CDR3 is TGCGCCAGCGGGGACAACGGACGGGGCTACACCTTC.

This chain joins TRBV7-2 and TRBJ2-2; a possible D gene is TRBD2 (5 bases). Per the germline V gene, CDR1 is SGHTA and CDR2 is FQGNSA. This CDR3 is 16 amino acids long. V lost 5 bases and J lost 1, with 14 bases in between. The CDR3 sequence: CASSPDSARNTGELFF. DNA of the CDR3: TGTGCCAGCAGCCCGGATAGCGCAAGGAACACCGGGGAGCTGTTTTTT.

This clone appeared a few times. The V gene is TRBV29-1, the J gene TRBJ2-3, with D maybe TRBD2 (7 bases). Trimming took 1 base from V and 2 from J, leaving 13 bases between them. The length of the CDR3 is 15 residues. Germline assignment: CDR1 SQVTM and CDR2 ANQGSEA. This CDR3 is CSVEGAGAATDTQYF. CDR3 bases: TGCAGCGTTGAAGGGGCGGGGGCTGCCACAGATACGCAGTATTTT.

This clone was detected a few times. V usage is TRBV7-6 and J usage is TRBJ1-1; D gene uncertain. Germline loops: CDR1 SGHVS, CDR2 FNYEAQ. The length of the CDR3 is 13 residues. The ends were cut back, 5 bases at V and 1 base at J, with 8 bases in the middle. This CDR3 reads CASSQAENTEAFF. The CDR3 DNA is TGTGCCAGCAGCCAGGCGGAGAACACTGAAGCTTTCTTT.

The chain couples TRBV30 to TRBJ1-6; D unclear. The germline gives CDR1 GTSNPN, CDR2 SVGIG (reference sequence). Trimming took off 4 bases at V and 5 bases at J, with 12 bases between the two ends. The length of the CDR3 is 14 residues. CDR3 loop: CAWTRNTHNSPLHF. In DNA form, the CDR3 reads TGTGCCTGGACCCGCAACACACATAATTCACCCCTCCACTTT. Full variable domain (outside the CDR3, taken from reference TRBV30 and TRBJ1-6): SQTIHQWPATLVQPVGSPLSLECTVEGTSNPNLYWYRQAAGRGLQLLFYSVGIGQISSEVPQNLSASRPQDRQFILSSKKLLLSDSGFYLCAWTRNTHNSPLHFGNGTRLTVT.

This clone has a handful of counts. The chain couples TRBV18 to TRBJ2-7; TRBD2 matches at 11 bases. The CDR3 totals 14 residues. Germline V CDR1 and CDR2: KGHSH, LQKENI. The V gene end was trimmed by 1 base and the J gene end by 4 bases; junction bases not matched to a gene: 0. The CDR3 loop reads CASSPLAGGYEQYF. CDR3 sequence (DNA): TGTGCCAGCTCACCACTAGCGGGGGGGTACGAGCAGTACTTC.

In its sample, this clone was seen a few times. In the same sample, other DNA sequences code for this CDR3. The chain links TRBV7-2 to TRBJ2-5; D is unclear. CDR1 is SGHTA, CDR2 FQGNSA, per germline. This CDR3 contains 12 residues. V was pared by 5 bases and J by 5 bases, with 9 bases between. The CDR3 bases are TGTGCCAGCAGCCCGACGAAGGAGACCCAGTACTTC. Its translation: CASSPTKETQYF.

This chain links TRBV30 with TRBJ1-5, with TRBD1 matching over 8 bases. The germline V gene encodes CDR1 GTSNPN and CDR2 SVGIG (reference sequence). Trimming removed 3 bases from V and 0 bases from J; junction bases left unmatched: 7. The CDR3 is made up of 16 amino acids. The CDR3 spells CAWSPGTGNSNQPQHF. In DNA form, the CDR3 reads TGTGCCTGGAGCCCCGGGACAGGAAATAGCAATCAGCCCCAGCATTTT. Combining the CDR3 with reference TRBV30 and TRBJ1-5 gives the whole variable domain SQTIHQWPATLVQPVGSPLSLECTVEGTSNPNLYWYRQAAGRGLQLLFYSVGIGQISSEVPQNLSASRPQDRQFILSSKKLLLSDSGFYLCAWSPGTGNSNQPQHFGDGTRLSIL.